The rows below give T cell receptor beta chains drawn from one sample of a study of shared clonotypes between healthy human individuals. TCRdb's table, derived via immunoSEQ multiplex PCR, lists solely in-frame clones and lacks some. The table shows fewer than 1.4 million clones, with roughly 74% occurring only once. The sequenced sample consisted of memory CD4+ T cells from PBMCs. The receptors originated from a man between 18 and 29 years old in good health. Some clones in this sample may be carry-over from other donors' samples. CDR3s include the opening cysteine and the closing phenylalanine or tryptophan. The D gene is left open where the match is weak.

TRBV2 15 TRBD2 CASTSGRERTDTQYF
TRBV30 16 - CAWRPKLGPGGDEAFF
TRBV28 13 - CASSGGPPHTQYF
TRBV7-9 16 - CASSFFRDTGTDTQYF
TRBV18 15 TRBD1 CASSPPGTAYNEQFF
TRBV7-2 14 - CASSSLRATGELFF
TRBV27 14 - CASSTLRGGKGYTF
TRBV11-2 14 - CASSPWGPVSEQYF
TRBV28 17 - CASSTNKLGTQTYEQYF
TRBV27 16 - CASSSGLGGPSYQQYF
TRBV6-6 14 - CASRQGGNSEKLFF
TRBV19 13 TRBD2 CASNSGKSGELFF
TRBV5-8 15 TRBD2 CASSPGLAGGYEQYF
TRBV5-1 15 TRBD1 CASSLTGVDTDTQYF
TRBV6-6 11 - CASSYSGTQYF
TRBV7-2 13 - CASSFPATETQYF
TRBV7-3 16 - CASSLTGGAGNTEAFF
TRBV11-3 14 - CASSLRGITGELFF
TRBV4-1 20 TRBD1 CASSQARYRWGTGEQETQYF
TRBV28 17 TRBD1 CASSPTGGDVGNQPQHF
TRBV27 16 - CASSLKPSGGVHGYTF
TRBV7-2 14 - CASSFSRENEKLFF
TRBV7-9 15 TRBD1 CASSLEQGKGYGYTF
TRBV5-1 16 - CASSLGGVAGANVLTF
TRBV6-1 14 - CASSEDLGGSPLHF
TRBV19 15 - CASSMVPGVNTEAFF
TRBV5-1 14 - CASSFAEANYGYTF
TRBV14 13 - CASSQDQGRPAFF
TRBV4-2 15 TRBD1 CASTNRDRGGYGYTF
TRBV7-2 16 TRBD2 CASSLAPGTSANEQFF
TRBV6-1 15 TRBD1 CASRTTGSLTGELFF
TRBV19 12 - CASSREGQPQHF
TRBV19 13 - CASIPGHGQPQHF
TRBV29-1 18 TRBD1 CSVRDTGGIDNVNTEAFF
TRBV11-3 14 - CASSLGRSSDEQFF
TRBV7-2 13 - CASSPQLYPGYTF
TRBV5-1 14 - CASSSTGGEETQYF
TRBV5-1 15 - CASSQGLGLGQPQHF
TRBV6-5 12 - CASTRPGTEAFF
TRBV11-2 16 - CASSFQLYANTGELFF
TRBV19 14 - CASNRRRVYYEQYF
TRBV7-2 12 - CASSLIRDTQYF
TRBV5-6 17 - CASSSSGTGTRDYEQYF
TRBV6-6 15 TRBD2 CASSGMTSGTNEQYF
TRBV28 15 TRBD2 CASSSPGEGPYEQYF
TRBV6-4 16 TRBD2 CASSDSGGRGYNEQFF
TRBV28 14 TRBD2 CASMLAGDYNEQFF
TRBV5-5 15 TRBD1 CASSSRQGLGDTQYF
TRBV7-8 14 TRBD1 CASSPRDSLGELFF
TRBV9 13 - CASSVRDYNEQFF